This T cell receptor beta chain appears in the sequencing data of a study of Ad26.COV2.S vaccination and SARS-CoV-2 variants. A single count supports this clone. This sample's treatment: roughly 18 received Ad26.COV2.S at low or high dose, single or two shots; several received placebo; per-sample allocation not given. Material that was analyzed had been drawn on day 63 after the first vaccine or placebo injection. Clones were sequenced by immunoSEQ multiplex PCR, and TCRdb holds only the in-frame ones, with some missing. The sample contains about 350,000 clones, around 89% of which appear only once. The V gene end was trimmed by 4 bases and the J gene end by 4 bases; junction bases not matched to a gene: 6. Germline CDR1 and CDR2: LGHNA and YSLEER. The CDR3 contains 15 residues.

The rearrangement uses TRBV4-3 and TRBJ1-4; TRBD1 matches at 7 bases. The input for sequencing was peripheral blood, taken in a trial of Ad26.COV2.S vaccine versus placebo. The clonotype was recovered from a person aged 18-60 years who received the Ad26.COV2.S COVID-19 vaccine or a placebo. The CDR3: CASSRGGAVNEKLFF. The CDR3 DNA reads TGCGCCAGCAGCCGAGGGGGCGCAGTTAATGAAAAACTGTTTTTT.